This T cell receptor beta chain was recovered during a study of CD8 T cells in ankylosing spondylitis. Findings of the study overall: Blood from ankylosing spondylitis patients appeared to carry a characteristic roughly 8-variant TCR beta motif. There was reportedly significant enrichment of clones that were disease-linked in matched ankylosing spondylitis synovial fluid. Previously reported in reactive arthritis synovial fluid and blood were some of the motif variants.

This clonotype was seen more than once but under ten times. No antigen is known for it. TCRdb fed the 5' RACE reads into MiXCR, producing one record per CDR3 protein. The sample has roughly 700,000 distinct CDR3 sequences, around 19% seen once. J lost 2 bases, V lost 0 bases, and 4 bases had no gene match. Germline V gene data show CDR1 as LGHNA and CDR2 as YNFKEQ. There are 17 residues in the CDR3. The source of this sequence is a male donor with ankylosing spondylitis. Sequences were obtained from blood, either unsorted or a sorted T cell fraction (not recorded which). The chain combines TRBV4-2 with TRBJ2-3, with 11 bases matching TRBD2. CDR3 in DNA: TGTGCCAGCAGCCAAGATATAGCGGGGGGGTTCACAGATACGCAGTATTTT. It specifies CASSQDIAGGFTDTQYF.